The clone carrying this TCR beta chain was observed many times. The antigen remains unidentified. Researchers amplified the TCR beta CDR3 regions from RNA transcripts. TCR CDR3 regions were first amplified by RT-PCR with HTBI primers. MiXCR, run by TCRdb on the multiplex PCR reads, gives a single entry per CDR3 protein. This sample has approximately 400,000 distinct CDR3 sequences, with approximately 15% found just once. CDR1 and CDR2 (germline): SQVTM, ANQGSEA. The CDR3 sequence is 14 residues long. Between the trimmed V and J ends, which lost 1 base and 6 bases, there was a span of 14 bases. The data stem from a study of T cells in Graves' hyperthyroidism and ophthalmopathy. From around 11 ml of fresh peripheral blood, PBMCs were isolated. The study's findings and limits: Prediction of ophthalmopathy progression came a median around 6.1 months pre-onset. The majority of expanded thyroid clonotypes above 0.001 also appeared in blood.

The sample was blood. This receptor was taken from a woman aged 25 to 45 with Graves' ophthalmopathy. The chain joins TRBV29-1 to TRBJ2-3, with D perhaps matching TRBD2 (5 bases). The CDR3 reads CSVEAPAAVDTQYF. CDR3 coding DNA: TGCAGCGTTGAAGCACCAGCGGCGGTCGATACGCAGTATTTT.